These 20 T cell receptor beta chains were sequenced from one sample in a study of control samples from healthy donors and cancer patients. Repertoires were generated with immunoSEQ multiplex PCR, while TCRdb's copy carries only in-frame clones and drops some. The repertoire holds around 190,000 clones, with 90% as singletons. The sequenced sample was blood. Receptors originate from a woman between 45 and 60 years old in good health.

The chain links TRBV6-5 to TRBJ1-2, with TRBD1 matching 7 bases. Germline V gene lookup returns CDR1 MNHEY and CDR2 SVGAGI. This CDR3 has 15 amino acids. V shed 6 bases, J shed 8 bases, and the junction held 15 bases outside the gene matches. The CDR3 DNA reads as TGTGCCAGCAGCTATAGACAGGGCGGGGTGGGAGGCTACACCTTC. This codes for CASSYRQGGVGGYTF.

A word on this clone: One junction end disagrees with the germline gene, perhaps due to a read error. Here the CDR3 reads CASSSLGLLADEQFF. CDR3 DNA sequence: TGTGCTAGCAGCTCCCTGGGACTTCTAGCCGATGAGCAGTTCTTC. The chain joins TRBV7-7 to TRBJ2-1, with a weak D call TRBD2 (6 bases). The CDR3 is made up of 15 amino acids. The V gene's germline CDR1 is SSHAT and CDR2 FNYEAQ (reference sequence). The complete variable domain, with remaining parts taken from reference TRBV7-7 and TRBJ2-1, reads GAGVSQSPRYKVTKRGQDVTLRCDPISSHATLYWYQQALGQGPEFLTYFNYEAQPDKSGLPSDRFSAERPEGSISTLTIQRTEQRDSAMYRCASSSLGLLADEQFFGPGTRLTVL.

The CDR3 sequence: CSAPEPPGTSYNEQFF. The CDR3, as DNA: TGCAGCGCGCCTGAACCTCCAGGGACCTCCTACAATGAGCAGTTCTTC. The genes are TRBV29-1 and TRBJ2-1, with D perhaps TRBD1 or TRBD2 (5 bases each). Germline CDR1 SQVTM, CDR2 ANQGSEA. This CDR3 is 16 amino acids long. Between the trimmed V and J ends, which lost 7 bases and 0 bases, there was a span of 19 bases.

The CDR3 sequence is CASSQGGSNTGELFF. The DNA for the CDR3 is TGTGCCAGCAGCCAAGGGGGATCGAACACCGGGGAGCTGTTTTTT. This rearrangement joins TRBV3-1 (or the pseudogene TRBV3-2) to TRBJ2-2; D is ambiguous. V lost 1 base, J lost 0 bases, and 6 bases lay in between. Per the germline V gene, CDR1 is LGHDT and CDR2 is YNNKEL (reference sequence). The CDR3 has 15 amino acids.

This chain connects TRBV11-1 to TRBJ2-7; D gene unclear. V was shortened by 7 bases and J by 5 bases, with 18 bases between the two germline ends. The CDR3 sequence is 14 residues long. The germline CDR1 and CDR2 sequences are SGHAT and FQDESV (reference sequence). The CDR3 DNA reads as TGTGCCAGCACTACGCCTGGGTCCCATGACGAGCAGTACTTC. This gives the protein CASTTPGSHDEQYF.

The chain employs TRBV18 and TRBJ2-5, with D uncertain. The germline V gene has CDR1 KGHSH and CDR2 LQKENI. Between the trimmed V and J ends, which lost 3 bases and 1 base, there was a span of 12 bases. CDR3 length: 15 residues. Here the CDR3 DNA reads TGTGCCAGCTCACCTCCGTCAAGGCCCCAAGAGACCCAGTACTTC. This encodes CASSPPSRPQETQYF.

V is TRBV7-2 and J is TRBJ1-1; D is undetermined. V lost 3 bases, J lost 0 bases, and 11 bases lay in between. This CDR3 spans 15 amino acids. Germline V gene data show CDR1 as SGHTA and CDR2 as FQGNSA. CDR3 nucleotides: TGTGCCAGCAGCTTGGAACCATTTCTGAACACTGAAGCTTTCTTT. Amino acids: CASSLEPFLNTEAFF.

Note on this clone: Sequence at one end of the junction differs from germline and may be a read error. V usage is TRBV7-7 and J usage is TRBJ2-1; D remains unclear. Germline CDR1 SSHAT, CDR2 FNYEAQ (reference sequence). The CDR3 spans 14 residues. CDR3 loop: CASSLGGVTNEQFF. CDR3 DNA: TGTGCTAGCAGCTTAGGCGGCGTGACCAATGAGCAGTTCTTC. Drawing the rest from reference TRBV7-7 and TRBJ2-1, the complete variable domain is GAGVSQSPRYKVTKRGQDVTLRCDPISSHATLYWYQQALGQGPEFLTYFNYEAQPDKSGLPSDRFSAERPEGSISTLTIQRTEQRDSAMYRCASSLGGVTNEQFFGPGTRLTVL.

This sequence joins TRBV19 and TRBJ2-1, with TRBD2 matching over 10 bases. Germline values: CDR1 LNHDA, CDR2 SQIVND (reference sequence). There are 16 residues in the CDR3. The junction had 5 bases not matched to a gene; V was cut back by 2 bases and J by 4 bases. The CDR3 sequence: CASSISRTSGYNEQFF. Here the CDR3 DNA reads TGTGCCAGTAGTATATCCAGGACTAGCGGATACAATGAGCAGTTCTTC.

This clone was found once. CDR3 in DNA: TGTGCCAGCAGAGTAAGGGGACGGGCCTACAATGAGCAGTTCTTC. Protein sequence: CASRVRGRAYNEQFF. The chain carries TRBV7-3 and TRBJ2-1; D is perhaps TRBD1 or TRBD2 (5 bases each). V was shortened by 6 bases and J by 2 bases, with 14 bases between the two germline ends. From germline, CDR1 is SGHTA and CDR2 FQGTGA. The CDR3 runs to 15 residues. Combining the CDR3 with reference TRBV7-3 and TRBJ2-1 gives the whole variable domain GAGVSQTPSNKVTEKGKYVELRCDPISGHTALYWYRQSLGQGPEFLIYFQGTGAADDSGLPNDRFFAVRPEGSVSTLKIQRTERGDSAVYLCASRVRGRAYNEQFFGPGTRLTVL.

V is TRBV24-1 and J is TRBJ2-5; D not certain. Germline-derived CDR1 and CDR2 are KGHDR and SFDVKD. Trimming stripped 5 bases from V and 1 base from J, with 7 bases between. The CDR3 extends over 13 amino acids. CDR3 bases: TGTGCCACCAGTGCAGCAGCCCAAGAGACCCAGTACTTC. Its protein is CATSAAAQETQYF.

A note on this clone: Other DNA variants within this sample encode the same CDR3. The rearrangement joins TRBV5-1 to TRBJ2-7; D is possibly TRBD1 (6 bases). The length of the CDR3 is 13 residues. CDR1 is SGHRS, CDR2 YFSETQ, per germline. Trimming stripped 3 bases from V and 2 bases from J, with 9 bases between. The chain's CDR3 is CASSSTGPYEQYF. The CDR3 DNA follows: TGCGCCAGCAGCTCTACAGGGCCCTACGAGCAGTACTTC.

The chain employs TRBV6-6 and TRBJ2-7; TRBD2 aligns across 7 bases. In germline, CDR1 is MNHNY, CDR2 SVGAGI (reference sequence). V trimming: 6 bases; J trimming: 3 bases; junction bases outside the gene matches: 8. The CDR3 contains 14 residues. This CDR3 is CASSLTGGRYEQYF. The DNA of the CDR3 is TGTGCCAGCAGCCTAACGGGAGGTCGCTACGAGCAGTACTTC.

CDR3 sequence reads: CASSRRGLDGYTF. In DNA, the CDR3 is TGTGCCAGCAGTCGCAGGGGACTCGATGGCTACACCTTC. This chain connects TRBV12-3 or TRBV12-4 to TRBJ1-2; possible D gene TRBD1, 6 bases. Trimming shortened V by 5 bases and J by 6 bases, and 13 bases separated the two germline ends. The CDR3 loop spans 13 amino acids.

V and J are TRBV3-1 (or the pseudogene TRBV3-2) and TRBJ2-3; 13 bases agree with TRBD2. Germline V gene data show CDR1 as LGHDT and CDR2 as YNNKEL (reference sequence). This CDR3 is built from 15 residues. Unmatched junction bases numbered 6, after V lost 6 bases and J lost 6 bases. CDR3 in amino acids: CASRLTSGGTDTQYF. CDR3 DNA: TGTGCCAGCAGGTTGACTAGCGGGGGGACGGATACGCAGTATTTT.

In its sample, this clone was seen a few times. V gene TRBV7-2 combines with J gene TRBJ1-2, with TRBD1 identical over 10 bases. Germline CDR1 SGHTA, CDR2 FQGNSA. The CDR3 consists of 15 residues. The J segment lost 4 bases and the V segment lost 5 bases, leaving 7 bases of the junction unmatched. The DNA for the CDR3 is TGTGCCAGCAGCCCCGGGACAGGGGCTTCCTATGGCTACACCTTC. It codes for CASSPGTGASYGYTF.

The chain links TRBV7-2 to TRBJ2-5; 7 bases fit TRBD1. V was clipped by 4 bases and J by 1 base; unmatched bases: 6. The CDR3 covers 15 residues. CDR1 SGHTA and CDR2 FQGNSA come from the germline V gene. The CDR3 is CASSWTGTAQETQYF. CDR3 DNA sequence: TGTGCCAGCAGCTGGACCGGGACAGCCCAAGAGACCCAGTACTTC.

The chain carries TRBV6-5 and TRBJ1-1; 7 nucleotides line up with TRBD1. From germline, CDR1 is MNHEY and CDR2 SVGAGI. The V gene end was trimmed by 6 bases and the J gene end by 10 bases; junction bases not matched to a gene: 8. This CDR3 is 12 amino acids long. The CDR3 DNA follows: TGTGCCAGCAGCTTCGGAGGGGACAGAGCTTTCTTT. This encodes CASSFGGDRAFF.

CDR3 in amino acids: CSVGGRLAGGKQFF. The CDR3 nucleotides read TGCAGCGTTGGGGGAAGGCTAGCGGGAGGCAAGCAGTTCTTC. The chain recombines TRBV29-1 with TRBJ2-1; 11 bases line up with TRBD2. The CDR3 has 14 amino acids. From germline, CDR1 is SQVTM and CDR2 ANQGSEA. Trimming took 4 bases from V and 11 from J; bases not matched to a gene: 10.

The J gene is TRBJ2-5, the V gene TRBV15; TRBD1 matches at 7 bases. V was clipped by 1 base and J by 6 bases; unmatched bases: 8. CDR3 size: 15 residues. From germline, CDR1 is LNHNV and CDR2 YYDKDF (reference sequence). CDR3 nucleotide sequence: TGTGCCACCAGCAGAGGACAGGGAAGTATACAGACCCAGTACTTC. Protein product: CATSRGQGSIQTQYF.